The source of this T cell receptor beta chain is a study of T-cell reconstitution after alpha-beta-depleted transplantation in children. Study findings and constraints: It was newly produced T cells that mostly accounted for T-cell counts and diversity one year after transplant. Reportedly, alpha-beta T cells present about two months post-transplant originated from several hundred expanded clones of graft origin. Surviving recipient cells, namely T cells and thymic progenitors, were the source of high day-60 TCRbeta diversity in some patients.

The CDR3 is 10 residues long. Germline V gene lookup returns CDR1 DFQATT and CDR2 SNEGSKA (reference sequence). Trimming stripped 5 bases from V and 2 bases from J, with 3 bases between. Unique molecular identifiers were incorporated when the TCRbeta library was constructed. TCRdb recomputed calls from the PCR reads with MiXCR, one row per CDR3 protein. The table includes 800,000 to 1,000,000 distinct CDR3 sequences, around 30% detected once. The sample holds a few counts of this clonotype. Its antigen is still unknown. This chain joins TRBV20-1 and TRBJ1-2; D is unresolved. The TCR sequence derives from a boy younger than two who had a stem cell transplant for SCID, so the T cells may come from the graft donor. The input for sequencing was PBMCs, mostly from graft donor cells, taken 360 days after TCRalphabeta/CD19-depleted stem cell transplant. The CDR3 nucleotides read TGCAGTGCTGACAACTATGGCTACACCTTC. The encoded protein is CSADNYGYTF.